The source of this TCR beta chain is a study of blood T cells in healthy people across ages (dated by TCRdb to about 2015). The study in broad terms: In model experiments, template switching captured roughly one uniquely barcoded TCR beta cDNA molecule for every two T cells. The study analyzed two additional independent replicas of 1 million unique cDNA reads from the same blood draw for two donors, one aged 18 to 30 and one aged 80 or older. Using deep sequencing normalized with unique cDNA molecular identifiers, the study measured how TCR beta repertoire diversity changes with age. Donors were grouped into four age groups: young (average approximately 15 years), middle-aged (approximately 41), aged (roughly 67) and long-lived (about 90).

The CDR1 and CDR2 encoded by the germline V gene are MDHEN and SYDVKM. Spanning cysteine to phenylalanine, the CDR3 consists of 16 amino acids. The sequence is cut down to CDR3 DNA, 48 bases in frame from base 1. Clipping removes 6 bases from V and 4 bases from J, with 10 as the unmatched junction base count. General study outcomes and caveats: Bulk unsorted PBMC profiling prevented conclusive comparison of naive and antigen-experienced compartments. Compared with the aged group, the long-lived group had more naive CD4+ T cells, fewer expanded clones and increased TCR diversity, a pattern suggesting age selection. Donor CMV infection status was unknown, potentially confounding age-related changes in expanded clonotypes. As age increased, observed TCR beta diversity per million T cells dropped in a roughly linear way, and a significant reduction was already evident by age 40. Estimates of total diversity based on one million sequenced T cells were considered lower bounds and underestimates. A strong correlation was found between observed TCR beta diversity and the percentage of naive T cells measured by flow cytometry.

The library was built by means of 5' RACE. The sample was run on an Illumina HiSeq 2500. A second PCR of roughly 6 to 12 cycles was performed with a sample-barcoded 5' primer and a J-beta primer mix. A template-switch 5' adaptor carrying 12 random nucleotides introduced a unique molecular identifier onto each TCR beta cDNA molecule. Each sample yielded at least 2.5 million CDR3-containing paired-end reads. First-strand cDNA was synthesized from all RNA with the Mint cDNA synthesis kit, primed by a TRBC-specific oligonucleotide. All cDNA was treated with uracil-DNA glycosylase and then went through a first 18-cycle PCR with the universal primers M1SS and BC2_uni_R. The original methods were these. Each sample was normalized by randomly selecting 1 million high-quality reads, each carrying a distinct molecular identifier. Reads with shared molecular identifiers were discarded instead of being binned into consensus sequences. CDR3 identification, clonotype clustering and error correction used MiTCR with a Q25 quality threshold and the strictest error-elimination algorithm. A nonparametric unseen species model with Euler transformation was used to estimate lower-bound total TCR beta diversity. TCRdb trimmed public reads at Q25 via fastp, called clones via MiXCR and kept in-frame beta chains. All rows with the same CDR3 protein become a single entry with the most common DNA and genes. These V and J calls rely on TCRdb rather than the paper's analysis. Here the sample has roughly 550,000 distinct CDR3 sequences; 24% occur a single time. The ten top clones hold 8.7% of the sample.

Comments on this clonotype: Which antigen it targets is not known. No much larger clone is present one base from it, and per-base qualities are unavailable.

Systemically healthy Caucasian individuals from Russia, over 30 in total and aged roughly 6 to 90 years, were included as donors. Ten milliliters of peripheral blood were drawn from each donor into EDTA-treated Vacutainer tubes. PBMCs were isolated by Ficoll-Paque density-gradient centrifugation, with at least 6.5 million obtained per sample. Total RNA was extracted from PBMCs with Trizol reagent, with at least 5.5 micrograms obtained per sample. For every donor, flow cytometry on a PBMC aliquot measured the percentage of naive CD45RAhigh/CD27high T cells. This sample was also put to use in a study of T cells of mothers and their children. As that second study puts it: Nine systemically healthy Caucasian individuals served as donors, namely three mothers together with their six children. cDNA synthesis used all of the extracted RNA, with 1.5 ug of RNA in each 15 ul reaction. In the second PCR, the M1S primer introduced both the sample barcodes and 2-4 random nucleotides. Over 9.5 million TCR beta CDR3 reads came from each mother, compared with about 3.2 million reads from each child. TCR recombination output is similarly shaped by thymic selection in related and unrelated pairs, with a minor effect exerted by inherited differences. Normalized repertoire overlap was always slightly but never significantly higher in related than unrelated mother-child pairs. No persistent microchimeric T cell clones were detected, at a sensitivity of roughly 100 clones per million clonotypes. The study used deep NGS to compare TCR beta repertoires of mothers and children, seeking features distinguishing related mother-child pairs from unrelated individuals. On average, the children were roughly 10 +/- 4 years old, while the mothers were 40 +/- 4 years old. Libraries were sequenced on Illumina HiSeq 2000 with 100+100 nt paired-end reads after adapter ligation with NEBNext reagents. To avoid cross-contamination, the mother libraries and the child libraries were prepared a month apart and sequenced in separate runs. Between roughly 500,000 and 2,100,000 distinct TCR beta clonotypes were identified per donor. Naive TCR beta clonotypes were estimated from low-frequency clonotypes matched to each donor's FACS-determined naive share, without sorting.

The receptor's source is a boy between 10 and 17 years old in good health. What was sequenced was blood. The receptor chain draws on TRBV28 and TRBJ2-5, with TRBD2 identical over 11 junction bases. The nucleotides are TGTGCCAGCAGCCTACCCACTAGCGGGAGCTCAGAGACCCAGTACTTC. The resulting protein is CASSLPTSGSSETQYF.